This TCR beta chain was captured by sequencing in a study of OX40 agonist ivuxolimab in advanced cancers. Study-wide background: An agonistic human IgG2 monoclonal antibody against OX40 (CD134) was given.

Sequenced by immunoSEQ multiplex PCR; TCRdb stores in-frame clones only, minus some. In the table there are roughly 91,000 clones, about 96% of which are singletons. Study-level findings and limits: In CD8+ T cells, expanded clones were on average more numerous than in CD4+.

Comments on this clone: Its target is unknown.

The CDR3 spans 16 residues. Germline V gene data show CDR1 as SGDLS and CDR2 as YYNGEE. Trimming left V 0 bases short and J 4 bases short, with 16 bases between. The specimen comprised CD4+ or CD8+ T cells sorted from blood, sampled in a trial of the OX40 agonist ivuxolimab. V usage is TRBV9 and J usage is TRBJ2-5; D is perhaps TRBD1 or TRBD2 (5 bases each). The TCR sequence derives from an adult with an advanced solid tumor such as melanoma, head and neck, liver or kidney cancer. CDR3 nucleotide sequence: TGTGCCAGCAGCGTAGTGGGGGAAGGGGCGCGAGAGACCCAGTACTTC. Its translation is CASSVVGEGARETQYF.